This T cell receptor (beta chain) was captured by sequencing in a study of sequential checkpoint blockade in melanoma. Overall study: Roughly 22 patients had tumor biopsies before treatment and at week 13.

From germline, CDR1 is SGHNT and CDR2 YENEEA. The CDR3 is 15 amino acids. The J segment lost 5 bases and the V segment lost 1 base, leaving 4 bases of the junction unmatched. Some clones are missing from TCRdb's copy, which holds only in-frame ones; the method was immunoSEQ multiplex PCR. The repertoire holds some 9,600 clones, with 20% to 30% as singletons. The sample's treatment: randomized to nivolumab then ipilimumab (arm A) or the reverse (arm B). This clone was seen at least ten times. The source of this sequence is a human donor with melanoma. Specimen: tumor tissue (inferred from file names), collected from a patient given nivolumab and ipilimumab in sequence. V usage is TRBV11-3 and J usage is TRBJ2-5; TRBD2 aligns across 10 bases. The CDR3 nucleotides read TGTGCCAGCAGCTTAGTAGCGGGAGGTTGGGAGACCCAGTACTTC. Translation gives CASSLVAGGWETQYF.